This entry features one T cell receptor (beta chain) sequence. The source of the sample is a study of identical twins. Germline CDR1 reads SEHNR; CDR2 reads FQNEAQ (reference sequence). Trimming cost V 4 bases and J 9 bases; bases outside gene matches: 13. The CDR3 is 16 amino acids. One entry per CDR3 protein, called by TCRdb with MiXCR from the 5' RACE reads. The sample lists about 1.7 million distinct CDR3 sequences, around a third occurring once. This receptor was identified in a newborn girl in good health. Sequencing input: cord blood. The V gene is TRBV7-9, the J gene TRBJ2-1; TRBD1 aligns across 9 bases. The CDR3 sequence is CASSWPGQGRISEQFF. DNA for the CDR3: TGTGCCAGCAGCTGGCCGGGACAGGGTAGAATCAGTGAGCAGTTCTTC.